This T cell receptor beta chain was observed in a study of memory CD4+ T cells and cytomegalovirus serostatus. This CDR3 region has 16 residues. Trimming cost V 1 base and J 8 bases, with 19 bases left between them. Germline V gene data show CDR1 as SGHNT and CDR2 as YYREEE (reference sequence). The sort gate was single viable CD3+CD4+CD8-CD45RO+ cells for memory CD4+ T cells. CMV serostatus came from serum IgG against pp150, pp28, p38, p52. Method: immunoSEQ multiplex PCR; TCRdb's copy keeps in-frame clones and lacks some. The table includes some 54,000 clones, 83% detected once. The receptor was derived from an adult in good health and CMV-seropositive. The chain uses TRBV5-4 and TRBJ2-1; D might be TRBD2 (5 bases). Sequenced sample: memory CD4+ T cells from blood. The DNA for the CDR3 is TGTGCCAGCAGCTTGACGGCTTCTCGGGGAAGCCATGAGCAGTTCTTC. It encodes CASSLTASRGSHEQFF. Full variable domain (missing parts from reference TRBV5-4 and TRBJ2-1): ETGVTQSPTHLIKTRGQQVTLRCSSQSGHNTVSWYQQALGQGPQFIFQYYREEENGRGNFPPRFSGLQFPNYSSELNVNALELDDSALYLCASSLTASRGSHEQFFGPGTRLTVL.